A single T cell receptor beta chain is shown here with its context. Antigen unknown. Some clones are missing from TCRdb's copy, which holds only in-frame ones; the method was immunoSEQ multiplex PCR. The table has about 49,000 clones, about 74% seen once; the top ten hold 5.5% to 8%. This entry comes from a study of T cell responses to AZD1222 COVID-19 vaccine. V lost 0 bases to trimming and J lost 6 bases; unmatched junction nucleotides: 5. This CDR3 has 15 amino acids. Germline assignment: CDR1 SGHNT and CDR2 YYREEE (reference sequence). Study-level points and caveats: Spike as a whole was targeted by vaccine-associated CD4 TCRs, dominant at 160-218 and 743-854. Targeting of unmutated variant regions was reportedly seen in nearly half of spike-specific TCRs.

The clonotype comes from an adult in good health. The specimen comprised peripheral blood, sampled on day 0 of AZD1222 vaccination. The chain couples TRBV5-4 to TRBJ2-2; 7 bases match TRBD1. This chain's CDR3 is CASSLGQGGAGELFF. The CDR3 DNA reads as TGTGCCAGCAGCTTGGGACAGGGTGGGGCCGGGGAGCTGTTTTTT.